The TCR beta chain under discussion was sequenced for a study of healthy donors' naive CD4 and CD8 T cells. Trimming cost V 3 bases and J 7 bases; bases outside gene matches: 10. The length of the CDR3 is 16 residues. Per germline, CDR1 SGHKS and CDR2 YYEKEE (reference sequence). Each TCR library used around 500 ng of total RNA and a linear amplification protocol. TCRdb re-called the reads through MiXCR, storing one row per CDR3 protein. This sample has roughly 200,000 distinct CDR3 sequences, with nearly 75% found just once. The genes are TRBV5-5 and TRBJ1-3; 10 bases match TRBD1. The source of this sequence is a pool of human donors in good health; the sample pools cells from several healthy donors. The material sequenced was naive CD4+ and CD8+ T cells sorted from blood, pooled from several donors. CDR3 in amino acids: CASSSLPGQGWNTIYF. DNA for the CDR3: TGTGCCAGCAGCTCACTGCCGGGACAGGGGTGGAACACCATATATTTT.